This T cell receptor beta chain comes out of a study of blood T cell repertoires in COVID-19. Authors' processing steps: Reference gene primer amplification in the assay estimated nucleated cell counts. Profiled with immunoSEQ multiplex PCR; TCRdb holds only in-frame clones, not every one. The DNA gave D and trimming, while V, J and clone size come from that table. The sample consists of 150,000 to 200,000 clones, around 86% of them appearing once. The CDR3 is 13 amino acids. The V and J ends lost 6 bases and 0 bases respectively, with 6 bases between them. CDR1 is ENHRY, CDR2 SYGVKD, per germline. Sequences were obtained from peripheral blood. The TCR was taken from a man aged 45-65 years with active or convalescent COVID-19. The V gene is TRBV10-3, the J gene TRBJ2-4; D unclear. Here the CDR3 reads CAIRSPAKNIQYF. CDR3 nucleotide sequence: TGTGCCATCAGGTCTCCAGCCAAAAACATTCAGTACTTC.